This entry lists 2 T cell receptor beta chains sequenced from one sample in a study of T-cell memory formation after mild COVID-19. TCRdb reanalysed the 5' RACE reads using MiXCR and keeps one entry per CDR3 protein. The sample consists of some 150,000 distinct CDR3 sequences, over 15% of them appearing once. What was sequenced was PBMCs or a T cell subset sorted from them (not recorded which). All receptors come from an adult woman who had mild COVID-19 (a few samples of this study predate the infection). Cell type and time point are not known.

Written as DNA, the CDR3 is TGTGCCAGCAGTCTACTTGACAGGGGCCTTAGCAATCAGCCCCAGCATTTT. This translates into CASSLLDRGLSNQPQHF. The J gene is TRBJ1-5, the V gene TRBV6-5, with 8 bases that match TRBD1. J gave up 0 bases and V 5 bases, and 9 bases lay outside the gene matches. Germline V gives CDR1 MNHEY, CDR2 SVGAGI. The CDR3 sequence is 17 residues long.

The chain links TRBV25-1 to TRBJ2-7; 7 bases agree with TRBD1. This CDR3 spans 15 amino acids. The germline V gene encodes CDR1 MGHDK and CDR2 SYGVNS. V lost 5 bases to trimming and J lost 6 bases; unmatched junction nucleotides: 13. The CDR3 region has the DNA TGTGCCAGCAGTCCATCGACAGGGCGTCTCGGCGAGCAGTACTTC. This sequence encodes CASSPSTGRLGEQYF.